These 18 T cell receptor beta chains were sequenced from one sample in a study of vaccination effects on CD4 cells after COVID-19. ViraFEST used viral peptide pools to expand antigen-specific CD4+ T cells before sequencing. Cultured cells yielded isolated CD4+ T cells after 10 to 11 days. Of the BNT162b2 and mRNA-1273 vaccines, participants received two doses of one or the other. Antigens of these TCRs are unknown. Method: immunoSEQ multiplex PCR; TCRdb's copy keeps in-frame clones and lacks some. The sample contains about 81,000 clones, around 77% of which appear only once. Sequenced material: CD4+ T cells from PBMCs cultured with HCoV-OC43 spike peptides, taken after COVID-19 vaccination. The subset is: HCoV-OC43 spike overlapping peptide pool stimulation. These receptors were obtained from a human donor who received a COVID-19 vaccine.

The rearrangement joins TRBV7-3 to TRBJ2-2; D possibly corresponds to TRBD2 (6 bases). From germline, CDR1 is SGHTA and CDR2 FQGTGA. Trimming took off 5 bases at V and 3 bases at J, with 13 bases between the two ends. The CDR3 runs 15 residues. The CDR3 DNA sequence: TGTGCCAGCAGCAGGGACTCGACCGACACCGGGGAGCTGTTTTTT. The encoded protein is CASSRDSTDTGELFF.

The rearrangement links TRBV7-8 to TRBJ1-4, with D hard to call. CDR3 length equals 14 residues. The germline V and J ends were trimmed by 1 base and 4 bases, with 7 bases remaining between them. Germline loops: CDR1 SGHVS, CDR2 FQNEAQ. CDR3 nucleotides: TGTGCCAGCAGCTTAGAAGAAGTTAATGAAAAACTGTTTTTT. As protein: CASSLEEVNEKLFF.

CDR3 in DNA: TGTGCCAGCAGTGGTGCCGGGACAGGGAATAATGAAAAACTGTTTTTT. It specifies CASSGAGTGNNEKLFF. The V gene is TRBV28, the J gene TRBJ1-4; TRBD1 agrees at 9 bases. Germline V gives CDR1 MDHEN, CDR2 SYDVKM. V shed 5 bases, J shed 4 bases, and the junction held 8 bases outside the gene matches. The CDR3 has 16 amino acids.

V gene TRBV27 combines with J gene TRBJ1-5; D call uncertain. Trimming shortened V by 2 bases and J by 2 bases, and 13 bases separated the two germline ends. Germline CDR1 is MNHEY and CDR2 is SMNVEV (reference sequence). The CDR3 is 16 amino acids. This CDR3 is CASSLRLNDGNQPQHF. The CDR3 nucleotides are TGTGCCAGCAGTTTAAGGCTGAATGATGGCAATCAGCCCCAGCATTTT.

This clone was picked up a small number of times. The V call is TRBV30, the J call TRBJ1-1, with no clear D. CDR3 length: 13 amino acids. Germline CDR1 GTSNPN, CDR2 SVGIG (reference sequence). V lost 2 bases and J lost 1, with 8 bases in between. Written as DNA, the CDR3 is TGTGCCTGGAGTTATAGAGGGAACACTGAAGCTTTCTTT. The encoded protein is CAWSYRGNTEAFF.

V and J are TRBV27 and TRBJ1-2; tentative D call: TRBD1 (6 bases). The V gene lost 5 bases and the J gene lost 1 base, with 14 bases spanning the gap. The CDR3 sequence is 15 residues long. CDR1 is MNHEY, CDR2 SMNVEV, per germline (reference sequence). For the CDR3, the DNA is TGTGCCAGCAGTGGACGGGGGCGCCTTAACTATGGCTACACCTTC. Its protein is CASSGRGRLNYGYTF.

The chain is built from TRBV5-8 and TRBJ1-2; 7 bases align to TRBD1. Germline lookup yields CDR1 SGHTS and CDR2 YDEGEE. V was pared by 3 bases and J by 4 bases, with 21 bases of the junction left unmatched. The length of the CDR3 is 19 residues. The CDR3 loop reads CASSSAPTGSKKLRYGYTF. The CDR3 nucleotides read TGTGCCAGCAGCTCCGCGCCGACAGGGAGTAAAAAACTTCGCTATGGCTACACCTTC.

This chain connects TRBV27 to TRBJ2-1; 10 nucleotides align to TRBD1. Germline loops: CDR1 MNHEY, CDR2 SMNVEV (reference sequence). The CDR3 extends over 15 amino acids. The ends lost 6 bases at V and 7 bases at J; junction bases unmatched: 9. CDR3 nucleotides: TGTGCCAGCAGACACGGGACAGGGGTTGTAAATGAGCAGTTCTTC. Translated: CASRHGTGVVNEQFF.

This clone was detected a few times. The chain carries TRBV13 and TRBJ2-2; D call uncertain. The CDR3 has 16 amino acids. Trimming took 0 bases from V and 2 from J, leaving 10 bases between them. Germline assignment: CDR1 PRHDT and CDR2 FYEKMQ (reference sequence). CDR3 protein: CASSLGGATNTGELFF. For the CDR3, the DNA is TGTGCCAGCAGCTTAGGTGGAGCTACTAACACCGGGGAGCTGTTTTTT.

The V call is TRBV19, the J call TRBJ1-2; 12 bases are a match to TRBD1. CDR3 size: 15 residues. The V and J ends lost 2 bases and 8 bases, in that order; junction bases with no gene match: 6. Looked up from germline, CDR1 is LNHDA and CDR2 is SQIVND (reference sequence). CDR3: CASSISGTGGFGYTF. The CDR3 coding sequence is TGTGCCAGTAGTATATCTGGGACAGGGGGCTTCGGCTACACCTTC.

The V call is TRBV14, the J call TRBJ2-6, with D possibly being TRBD1 or TRBD2 (6 bases each). V shed 4 bases and J shed 4 bases, with 20 bases lying between them. Germline V gene data show CDR1 as SGHDN and CDR2 as FVKESK. The CDR3 is 18 amino acids. The CDR3 sequence: CASSPPSWGAAGANVLTF. The DNA of the CDR3 is TGTGCCAGCAGCCCCCCCTCGTGGGGGGCGGCCGGGGCCAACGTCCTGACTTTC.

The rearrangement uses TRBV12-3 or TRBV12-4 and TRBJ1-2; perhaps TRBD1 as D (5 bases). There are 13 residues in the CDR3. V lost 3 bases and J lost 4, with 9 bases in between. The CDR3 loop is CASSLGTVYGYTF. CDR3 DNA sequence: TGTGCCAGCAGTTTGGGGACCGTCTATGGCTACACCTTC.

The chain employs TRBV2 and TRBJ1-2; D unresolved. V shed 2 bases and J shed 0 bases, with 10 bases lying between them. The CDR3 has 15 residues. CDR1 and CDR2 (germline): SNHLY, FYNNEI. CDR3 residues: CASSENALANYGYTF. CDR3 nucleotides: TGTGCCAGCAGTGAAAACGCTCTAGCTAACTATGGCTACACCTTC.

The chain links TRBV18 to TRBJ1-2, with a weak D call TRBD1 (5 bases). Trimming removed 4 bases from V and 10 bases from J, with 19 bases in between. The CDR3 has 14 amino acids. Germline V CDR1 and CDR2: KGHSH, LQKENI. CDR3 DNA sequence: TGTGCCAGCTCACAGGGACGGTCGGAGGGTGACTACACCTTC. Translation: CASSQGRSEGDYTF.

The chain carries TRBV6-6 and TRBJ1-5, with 7 positions matching TRBD1. The CDR3 sequence is 13 residues long. Germline V lookup: CDR1 MNHNY, CDR2 SVGAGI (reference sequence). Trimming cost V 6 bases and J 6 bases; bases outside gene matches: 5. The CDR3 coding sequence is TGTGCCAGCAGCACAGGGGATGGTCAGCCCCAGCATTTT. Its translation is CASSTGDGQPQHF.

This clone was counted between two and nine times. The J gene is TRBJ1-3, the V gene TRBV30; a weak D match, TRBD1 (5 bases). Germline V gene data show CDR1 as GTSNPN and CDR2 as SVGIG (reference sequence). The CDR3 is 14 amino acids. Trimming removed 5 bases at V and 0 bases at J, with 11 bases between. Here the CDR3 reads CAWRGLFSGNTIYF. The DNA of the CDR3 is TGTGCCTGGCGGGGACTGTTCTCTGGAAACACCATATATTTT.

This chain joins TRBV5-3 and TRBJ2-7; D is unresolved. TRBV5-3 is marked as an open reading frame, function uncertain. V lost 4 bases and J lost 2, with 4 bases in between. The CDR3 is 11 amino acids. This CDR3 reads CARSGTYEQYV. For the CDR3, the DNA is TGTGCCAGAAGCGGGACCTACGAGCAGTACGTC.

The chain joins TRBV4-2 to TRBJ1-2; D gene ambiguous. The V end lost 1 base, the J end lost 7 bases, and 7 bases lay between the germline ends. The CDR3 has 12 residues. Germline loops: CDR1 LGHNA, CDR2 YNFKEQ. Written as DNA, the CDR3 is TGTGCCAGCAGCCAAGTAGGTCCTGGCTACACCTTC. This encodes CASSQVGPGYTF.